The entry below describes one TCR beta chain. V shed 5 bases, J shed 8 bases, and the junction held 6 bases outside the gene matches. Germline V gene sequence: CDR1 LNHNV, CDR2 YYDKDF (reference sequence). The CDR3 runs to 14 residues. This entry is derived from a study of blood T cell repertoires in COVID-19. Here immunoSEQ multiplex PCR was the method, and the copy in TCRdb shows in-frame clones only, minus some. The sample yields 170,000 or so clones, 60% to 80% seen once. The sequencing sample was made of peripheral blood. The origin of this receptor is a woman in her 70s with acute or convalescent COVID-19. The V call is TRBV15, the J call TRBJ2-1, with 10 bases aligning to TRBD2. The CDR3 DNA reads TGTGCCACCAGCCTGGGACTAGCGAATGATGAGCAGTTCTTC. Translation gives CATSLGLANDEQFF.